The clone carrying this TCR beta chain has only a few counts. Its antigen is unidentified. This CDR3 spans 14 amino acids. V was pared by 10 bases and J by 7 bases, with 17 bases between. Germline CDR1 MNHEY, CDR2 SMNVEV (reference sequence). This record comes from a study of naive and memory T cell subsets. Two oligonucleotides, mixed equimolar, formed the beta constant-region primer covering TRBC1 and TRBC2. Nested alpha and beta constant-region primers with the SP2 primer drove four PCR rounds on ligated cDNA. Each CDR3 protein gets one entry after TCRdb re-called the UMI-ligation and nested PCR reads with MiXCR. Of more than 100,000 distinct CDR3 sequences in the sample, roughly 32% are singletons; the top ten hold approximately 0.9%. After the first PCR, alpha and beta chain libraries were processed separately. General study findings and limits: TCR abundance followed a power law differing between naive and memory subsets. Gini index rose across naive, CM, EM and EMRA in CD4 and CD8.

The sample consisted of central memory CD4+ T cells from blood. The rearrangement links TRBV27 to TRBJ1-6, with a tentative D call TRBD1 (5 bases). The clonotype originates from a human donor in good health. The CDR3 here is CATQGPFRNSPLHF. As DNA, the CDR3 is TGTGCCACCCAGGGCCCTTTCCGAAATTCACCCCTCCACTTT.